This TCR beta chain was profiled in a study of shared clonotypes between healthy human individuals (dated by TCRdb to the early 2020s). General notes on the study: The cohort comprised a couple of women and three men aged 18 to 49 years. For each donor, CD4 naive and CD4 memory were each given three plates, CD8 naive was given two plates, and CD8 memory was given one plate. The study deeply sequenced blood TCR repertoires of five healthy adults to estimate repertoire size and the extent of clonotype sharing between individuals. Between about 0.94 and 10 billion PBMCs per donor were obtained by leukapheresis. Different laboratories and diverse techniques were used to prepare libraries and sequence TCR repertoires, to increase sequencing depth and limit assay-specific biases.

From the cysteine up to the phenylalanine, the CDR3 has a length of 19 residues. Only the CDR3 portion is preserved as DNA: 57 bases, with reading frame beginning at the first base. V is trimmed back by 5 bases and J by 1 base, and the junction contains 18 bases that no gene match accounts for. Reading the germline V gene gives CDR1 SQVTM and CDR2 ANQGSEA. Using the deep immunoSEQ assay, multiplex PCR amplified TCR CDR3 regions from genomic DNA. Extracted genomic DNA from each cell subset was distributed evenly across all wells of several immunoSEQ 96-well plates, and each plate was treated as a replicate. Each replicate PCR for sorted subsets received around 200 ng genomic DNA, equal to about 30,000 T cell genomes. Purified libraries were measured with a Qubit 3.0 fluorometer, size-checked on a Bioanalyzer 2100, and measured again with the KAPA Library Quantification kit. Every immunoSEQ 96-well plate was sequenced on a dedicated single-read 150-cycle Illumina NextSeq 550 flow cell. In the paper's pipeline: Because only junctional sequences without quality scores were contained in the immunoSEQ output, filtering matching that applied to full-length reads could not be performed. To assign V/J genes and CDR3, sequences were annotated against IMGT germline references using PyIR, a Python wrapper for IgBLAST v1.9. Reads were filtered out if the reads had weak V/J assignments (E-value above 1e-6), no CDR3, stop codons, out-of-frame junctions, or ambiguous translated residues. V3J clonotypes were defined as sequences sharing the same inferred V gene, J gene, and CDR3 amino acid sequence. Percentage overlap between repertoires was computed as shared unique clonotypes divided by the size of the smaller repertoire. Three approaches were used to assess repertoire richness: RTK rarefaction, the Chao1 estimator, and Recon v2.1 estimates of unobserved clonotypes. Generation probabilities were computed with OLGA for all TCRbeta clonotypes obtained by the gDNA method from several donors. As stored in TCRdb, this immuneACCESS dataset retains in-frame rearrangements with V and J assigned. A fraction of the clones does not appear; measured against another copy, unresolved V genes explain less than half of the discrepancy, and the remainder lacks a known reason. V, J and clone size derive from that table, while D and trimming were established from the DNA sequence. The table for this sample lists millions of clones; 85% to 95% of them were counted only once. Of the sample, about 0.37% is held by the ten largest clones.

The investigation overall reported the following: Incomplete sequencing was indicated by rarefaction of sorted-subset datasets, despite the large sequencing depth. Sampling was limited to blood, and TCR repertoires in tissue likely differ from TCR repertoires in blood. Based on pairwise subsampling, the degree of clonotype sharing among donors was expected to be affected by sequencing depth. Clonotypes shared by all four sorted-subset donors showed higher generation probabilities than non-shared clonotypes. Around 5% of naive CD4, around 3.6% of naive CD8, about 2.5% of memory CD4, and more than 0.35% of memory CD8 clonotypes were shared across four donors. The small number of donors limited the genetic and exposure-history diversity represented. Larger estimated clonotype richness was generally found for naive subsets than for memory subsets.

On this clone: What antigen it recognizes has not been identified. The sample holds no much larger clone one base away, and base qualities are not on file.

The donors were healthy, HIV-negative adults who had no recently reported acute infections or vaccinations. All donors were Caucasian adults living in Nashville, Tennessee, USA. Magnetic negative selection was used to enrich CD4+ T cells, after which naive cells were positively selected on CD45RA and the negative fraction became the memory subset. After blood collection by leukapheresis, PBMCs were isolated using Ficoll-Histopaque density gradient centrifugation and then cryopreserved in the vapor phase of liquid nitrogen. Analytical flow cytometry was used to check the purity and quantity of every magnetically sorted T cell population. From each sorted fraction, genomic DNA was isolated and quantified by UV absorbance on a Nanodrop 2000c.

Sequencing was done on a sample of naive CD4+ T cells from PBMCs. Read against the paper, the sample's cell subset or site label means: CD45RA+ positively selected. The receptor's source is a man younger than 35 in good health. Some clones in this sample may be carry-over from other donors' samples. The chain was built from TRBV29-1 and TRBJ2-7; 12 bases in the middle match TRBD1. Read as DNA, the sequence is TGCAGCGTTCACCAAATAACGGGACAGGGGGCCTTGGGTTCCTACGAGCAGTACTTC. This encodes CSVHQITGQGALGSYEQYF.